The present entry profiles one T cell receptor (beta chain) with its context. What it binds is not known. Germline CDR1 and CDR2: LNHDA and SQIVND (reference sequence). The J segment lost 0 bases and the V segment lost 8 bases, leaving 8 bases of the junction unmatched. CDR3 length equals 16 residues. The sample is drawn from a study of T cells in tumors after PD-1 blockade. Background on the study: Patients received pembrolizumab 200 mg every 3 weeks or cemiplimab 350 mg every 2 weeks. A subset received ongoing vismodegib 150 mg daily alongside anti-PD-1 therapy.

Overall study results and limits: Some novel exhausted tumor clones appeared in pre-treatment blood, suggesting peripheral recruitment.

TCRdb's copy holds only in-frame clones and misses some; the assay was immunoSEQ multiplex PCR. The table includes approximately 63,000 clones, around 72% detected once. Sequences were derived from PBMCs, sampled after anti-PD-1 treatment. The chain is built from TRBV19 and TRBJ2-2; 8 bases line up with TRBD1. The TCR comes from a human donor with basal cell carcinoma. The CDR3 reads CASGWRDRPNTGELFF. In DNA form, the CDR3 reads TGTGCCAGTGGATGGCGGGACAGGCCGAACACCGGGGAGCTGTTTTTT.